This T cell receptor (beta chain) was documented in a study of T cell responses to AZD1222 COVID-19 vaccine. Study-level points and caveats: Nearly half of the spike-specific TCRs reportedly recognize variant regions that carry no mutations. Spike-specific TCR breadth and depth rose after two AZD1222 doses. Only a handful of AZD1222 recipients, several in all, had baseline seropositivity. In a largely white British group with more females than males, clonal diversity was possibly underestimated.

Method: immunoSEQ multiplex PCR; TCRdb's copy keeps in-frame clones and lacks some. The ten top clones account for around 2.4%, within a sample of about 140,000 clones. This CDR3 has 16 residues. Germline trimming cut 4 bases from V and 1 base from J; bases unmatched to any gene: 9. Germline-derived CDR1 and CDR2 are SGHRS and YFSETQ. Details on this clone: Antigen: not known.

This receptor was taken from an adult in good health. The sequencing input was peripheral blood. This chain links TRBV5-1 with TRBJ2-3, with 7 bases matching TRBD1. The CDR3 DNA reads TGCGCCAGCAGCAAAGAGGACAGGCCACGCACAGATACGCAGTATTTT. Translating it yields CASSKEDRPRTDTQYF.